The source of this T cell receptor beta chain is a study of CD8 T cells in ankylosing spondylitis. A single record per CDR3 protein comes from TCRdb applying MiXCR to the 5' RACE reads. The sample lists around 300,000 distinct CDR3 sequences, approximately 10% occurring once. CDR3 length: 15 residues. The V and J ends lost 6 bases and 7 bases respectively, with 23 bases between them. Germline V CDR1 and CDR2: DFQATT, SNEGSKA (reference sequence). Study-wide findings and caveats: Within matched ankylosing spondylitis synovial fluid, disease-linked clones were reportedly significantly enriched. Disease-linked clones bore a CD8+ phenotype and were relatively rare in peripheral blood. A TCR beta motif of fewer than ten highly homologous variants seemed to mark ankylosing spondylitis blood.

This clonotype was seen repeatedly, ten times or more. Its antigen is unidentified. The rearrangement joins TRBV20-1 to TRBJ2-3; D is perhaps TRBD2 (6 bases). Sequenced material: blood, either unsorted or a sorted T cell fraction (not recorded which). This clonotype originated in a female donor with ankylosing spondylitis or in good health (not recorded which). The CDR3 coding sequence is TGCAGTGCAGTAGGGCGGCGGGGTCGTCGGAATACGCAGTATTTT. Its protein is CSAVGRRGRRNTQYF.